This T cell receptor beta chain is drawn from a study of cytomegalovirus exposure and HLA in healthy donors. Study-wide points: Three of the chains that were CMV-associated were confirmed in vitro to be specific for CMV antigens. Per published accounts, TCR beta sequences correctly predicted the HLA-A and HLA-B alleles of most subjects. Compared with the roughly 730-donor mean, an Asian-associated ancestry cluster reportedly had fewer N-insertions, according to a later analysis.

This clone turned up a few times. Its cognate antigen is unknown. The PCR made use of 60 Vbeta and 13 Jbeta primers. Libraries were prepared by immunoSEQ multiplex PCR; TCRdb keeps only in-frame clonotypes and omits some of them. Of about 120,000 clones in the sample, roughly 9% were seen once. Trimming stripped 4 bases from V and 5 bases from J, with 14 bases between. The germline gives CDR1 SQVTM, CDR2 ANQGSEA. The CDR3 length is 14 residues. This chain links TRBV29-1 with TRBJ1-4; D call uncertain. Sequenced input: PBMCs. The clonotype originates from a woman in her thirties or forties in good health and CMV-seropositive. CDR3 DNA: TGCAGCGTTGTACCGGGGAACCGAAATGAAAAACTGTTTTTT. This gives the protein CSVVPGNRNEKLFF.